The present T cell receptor (beta chain) was sequenced within a study of blood T cell repertoires in COVID-19. The length of the CDR3 is 14 residues. Germline CDR1 and CDR2: SEHNR and FQNEAQ (reference sequence). Trimming took 5 bases from V and 4 from J; bases not matched to a gene: 6. Profiled with immunoSEQ multiplex PCR; TCRdb holds only in-frame clones, not every one. There are approximately 280,000 clones in the sample; roughly 80% occur only once, and less than 5.5% lies in the top ten. Residents of around 24 US areas, aged roughly 18 to 95 years, made up the participants. This receptor was obtained from a man aged 35-49 years who had been exposed to COVID-19. The chain combines TRBV7-9 with TRBJ2-5; 8 bases are shared with TRBD1. Sample: PBMCs or T cells enriched from blood (not recorded which). CDR3 nucleotide sequence: TGTGCCAGCAGCGGACAGGGTTTGCGAGAGACCCAGTACTTC. Residues: CASSGQGLRETQYF. Full variable domain (missing parts from reference TRBV7-9 and TRBJ2-5): DTGVSQNPRHKITKRGQNVTFRCDPISEHNRLYWYRQTLGQGPEFLTYFQNEAQLEKSRLLSDRFSAERPKGSFSTLEIQRTEQGDSAMYLCASSGQGLRETQYFGPGTRLLVL.